A selection of T cell receptor beta chains follows, all from one sample in a study of human T cells and chemical hapten exposure. TCRdb re-called the RACE reads through MiXCR, storing one row per CDR3 protein. The repertoire consists of about 82,000 distinct CDR3 sequences, with 6.5% to 8.5% occurring once and the leading ten covering 1% to 1.5%. This material consisted of whole blood, taken in connection with sensitization to the hapten diphenylcyclopropenone (DPC). The receptors derive from a woman aged 25 to 39 with alopecia areata. Some clones in this sample may be carry-over from other donors' samples. Each CDR3 is given with its conserved first and last residue. A D gene is named only where the DNA matches it firmly. Size is omitted from some rows. Given values are once, few, many or a class for expanded clones.

J | size | V | D | CDR3 | DNA
TRBJ1-1 | many | TRBV6-1 | . | CASSERGVNTEAFF | TGTGCCAGCAGTGAACGTGGGGTTAACACTGAAGCTTTCTTT
TRBJ2-3 | many | TRBV7-8 | TRBD2 | CASSPESGGPTDTQYF | TGTGCCAGCAGCCCTGAAAGCGGGGGACCCACAGATACGCAGTATTTT
TRBJ1-1 | . | TRBV30 | TRBD1 | CAWVGTAWGTFF | TGTGCCTGGGTCGGGACAGCCTGGGGTACCTTCTTT
TRBJ1-1 | . | TRBV7-2 | . | CASSLVVGGAVAFF | TGTGCCAGCAGCTTAGTCGTGGGGGGCGCGGTAGCTTTCTTT
TRBJ1-2 | . | TRBV12-3/TRBV12-4 | . | CASSSGARVGYTF | TGTGCCAGCAGTTCGGGGGCGCGGGTTGGCTACACCTTC
TRBJ2-7 | few | TRBV30 | . | CAWRMGGPRATYEQYF | TGTGCCTGGAGAATGGGGGGCCCGCGAGCTACCTACGAGCAGTACTTC
TRBJ1-3 | many | TRBV12-3/TRBV12-4 | . | CASSFNGAPNTIYF | TGTGCCAGCAGTTTTAATGGTGCGCCAAACACCATATATTTT
TRBJ1-4 | few | TRBV6-1 | TRBD1 | CASRGPQGANEKLFF | TGTGCCAGCAGGGGACCCCAGGGGGCTAATGAAAAACTGTTTTTT
TRBJ2-3 | . | TRBV11-2 | TRBD2 | CASSFGDIAGSDTQYF | TGTGCCAGCAGCTTTGGAGATATAGCGGGGAGTGATACGCAGTATTTT
TRBJ2-3 | . | TRBV10-3 | . | CATEGTDTQYF | TGTGCCACCGAAGGAACAGATACGCAGTATTTT
TRBJ2-6 | many | TRBV29-1 | . | CSVVGGDGANVLTF | TGCAGCGTTGTAGGAGGGGATGGGGCCAACGTCCTGACTTTC
TRBJ2-3 | many | TRBV24-1 | TRBD2 | CATSDATSGTSTDTQYF | TGTGCCACCAGTGATGCGACTAGCGGAACTAGCACAGATACGCAGTATTTT